This is a list of T cell receptor beta chains from one sample in a study of shared clonotypes between healthy human individuals. Sequenced by immunoSEQ multiplex PCR; TCRdb stores in-frame clones only, minus some. The sample consists of 2 million to 3 million clones, 93% of them appearing once. The material sequenced was naive CD4+ T cells from PBMCs. The receptors derive from a man aged 18 to 29 in good health. Some clones in this sample may be carry-over from other donors' samples. Each CDR3 is given with its conserved first and last residue.

V | CDR3
TRBV5-1 | CASSPTPGANYEQYF
TRBV6-4 | CASSVTGGGNIQYF
TRBV18 | CASSPGRDLYNEQFF
TRBV12-5 | CASGNTEAFF
TRBV6-1 | CASSGGGLGEKLFF
TRBV6-6 | CASSPGYEQFF
TRBV9 | CASSTLAGGNTDTQYF
TRBV10-3 | CAISRGLAGATTGELFF
TRBV5-1 | CASSLGGLAVLTSYEQYF
TRBV7-2 | CASSLAGFFYEQYF
TRBV9 | CASSVLTGNTEAFF
TRBV28 | CASSSTPTGGAWLAGVTRTQYF
TRBV4-1 | CASSQDLEVVPQHF
TRBV6-5 | CASSYPPKGTDTQYF
TRBV15 | CATSRDFSSSGANVLTF
TRBV29-1 | CSVARTGEGETQYF
TRBV6-1 | CATTGQGRTEAFF
TRBV7-2 | CASRLGQGASGANVLTF
TRBV5-1 | CASSPGTSGRAQDTQYF
TRBV28 | CASSQTGYGYTF
TRBV6-1 | CASSGLGLAYEQYF
TRBV7-9 | CASSYIMGGTEAFF
TRBV10-3 | CAIQLGVRDTEAFF
TRBV13 | CASSPPSSTDTQYF
TRBV19 | CASSIPRTKSLAKNIQYF
TRBV30 | CAWSVTSGVGEQYF
TRBV5-1 | CASSPGQGYMNTEAFF
TRBV11-3 | CASSQLVGRELFF
TRBV7-2 | CASSPERAPETQYF
TRBV4-3 | CASSQGGLAGYQETQYF
TRBV25-1 | CASSERPEGFYGYTF
TRBV5-5 | CASSGGLVFSYNEQFF
TRBV29-1 | CSVATGDTEAFF
TRBV28 | CASRWGASGPYEQYF
TRBV6-6 | CASSYSRAVNTEAFF
TRBV19 | CASSWTPRGDTEAFF
TRBV18 | CASSPGFGTGASGNTIYF
TRBV6-4 | CASSARIWDTQYF
TRBV5-8 | CASRFIETQYF
TRBV18 | CASSPLVGPNYEQYF
TRBV5-1 | CASSSDRGGSYNEQFF
TRBV6-6 | CASSLLAGDNEQFF
TRBV5-1 | CASSLEQGARTEAFF
TRBV7-9 | CASSLEGRDTQYF
TRBV5-4 | CASSSYVAGSYGYTF
TRBV6-1 | CASSEVGKTQYF
TRBV6-9 | CATSTGDGYTF
TRBV19 | CASSGDPTRPNEKLFF
TRBV7-9 | CASSLGGERNQPQHF
TRBV5-1 | CASSWAPGARTGELFF
TRBV28 | CASSLWTGANYGYTF
TRBV4-1 | CASSLNGQGLLEQYF
TRBV5-4 | CASNGMGANEQYF